The next 4 T cell receptor beta chains were all read from a single sample in a study of chemoradiotherapy in HPV16-positive cancers. Some clones are missing from TCRdb's copy, which holds only in-frame ones; the method was immunoSEQ multiplex PCR. The repertoire includes 1,500 to 2,000 clones, 80% to 85% of them detected once, and around 6% sits in the top ten. The source was tumor tissue, collected from a patient who underwent chemoradiotherapy. The origin of the receptors is a human donor with HPV-associated anogenital cancer.

V usage is TRBV4-3 and J usage is TRBJ1-2; D is uncertain. V lost 1 base to trimming and J lost 4 bases, with 13 bases between them. This CDR3 spans 15 amino acids. CDR1 and CDR2 (germline): LGHNA, YSLEER. The CDR3 region is CASSQGVGKLYGYTF. The CDR3 DNA reads as TGCGCCAGCAGCCAAGGGGTTGGAAAGCTCTATGGCTACACCTTC.

The chain carries TRBV5-1 and TRBJ2-3; the match to TRBD2 covers 9 bases. The junction had 6 bases not matched to a gene; V was cut back by 5 bases and J by 2 bases. Looked up from germline, CDR1 is SGHRS and CDR2 is YFSETQ. The CDR3 covers 15 residues. CDR3 sequence reads: CASRKTSGFTDTQYF. In DNA form, the CDR3 reads TGCGCCAGCAGAAAGACTAGCGGCTTCACAGATACGCAGTATTTT.

This chain links TRBV4-3 with TRBJ2-3; 12 bases agree with TRBD2. V trimming: 1 base; J trimming: 4 bases; junction bases outside the gene matches: 3. The germline gives CDR1 LGHNA, CDR2 YSLEER. CDR3 length equals 16 residues. The CDR3: CASSQAGLAGSDTQYF. Here the CDR3 DNA reads TGCGCCAGCAGCCAAGCAGGACTAGCGGGATCAGATACGCAGTATTTT.

This clone came up a few times. The J gene is TRBJ1-3, the V gene TRBV2; 7 bases are a match to TRBD1. Germline-derived CDR1 and CDR2 are SNHLY and FYNNEI. The CDR3 covers 13 residues. With 5 bases clipped from V and 3 bases from J, the junction kept 1 base outside the gene matches. The CDR3 coding sequence is TGTGCCAGCAGTACAGGGGATGGAAACACCATATATTTT. This codes for CASSTGDGNTIYF.